This T cell receptor (beta chain) was found in a study of blood T cell repertoires in COVID-19. Study as a whole: Spain, Italy and the United States supplied samples that represented acute and convalescent COVID-19. PBMCs, B-cell-depleted T cells, or T cells were the source of the cDNA or gDNA that made up the material.

Seattle participants joined during active infection and were tracked over time. Authors' data handling: Reference gene primer amplification gave nucleated cell count estimates. Sequenced by immunoSEQ multiplex PCR; TCRdb stores in-frame clones only, minus some. Clonal size and the V and J genes are those of that table, whereas D and trimming came from the DNA. Here the sample spans tens of thousands of clones, roughly nine tenths being singletons. The sequenced sample consisted of peripheral blood. This clonotype originated in a woman aged 60-70 years with COVID-19, enrolled during active disease.

The CDR3 is CASSHARGTGFYEQYF. The CDR3 bases are TGTGCCAGCAGCCACGCGAGGGGAACAGGGTTCTACGAGCAGTACTTC. The V gene is TRBV7-9, the J gene TRBJ2-7, with a tentative D call TRBD1 (6 bases). The CDR3 is made up of 16 amino acids. Trimming removed 5 bases from V and 3 bases from J, with 20 bases in between. Germline V gene sequence: CDR1 SEHNR, CDR2 FQNEAQ (reference sequence).